Shown below are 24 T cell receptor beta chains from a single sample sequenced in a study of cytomegalovirus exposure and HLA in healthy donors. 13 Jbeta primers and 60 Vbeta primers were used for the PCR. Method: immunoSEQ multiplex PCR; TCRdb's copy keeps in-frame clones and lacks some. The table shows 150,000 to 200,000 clones, with around 80% occurring only once. Specimen: PBMCs. Receptors originate from a middle-aged woman in good health and CMV-seronegative.

The chain has TRBV27 and TRBJ2-1; TRBD2 aligns across 9 bases. V was pared by 0 bases and J by 7 bases, with 13 bases of the junction left unmatched. Per germline, CDR1 MNHEY and CDR2 SMNVEV (reference sequence). The CDR3 has 18 residues. The CDR3 nucleotides read TGTGCCAGCAGTTTATCGACCCGAGGCGGGAGGGCCACTAATGAGCAGTTCTTC. Translated, it gives CASSLSTRGGRATNEQFF.

This chain links TRBV11-2 with TRBJ1-3, with a tentative D call TRBD1 (5 bases). V dropped 5 bases and J dropped 4 bases, with 18 bases sitting between them. Germline V gene lookup returns CDR1 SGHAT and CDR2 FQNNGV. The CDR3 has 16 amino acids. The CDR3 protein is CASSTRPGTSGNTIYF. The CDR3 region has the DNA TGTGCCAGCAGCACACGGCCTGGGACTTCAGGAAACACCATATATTTT.

The V and J genes are TRBV4-1 and TRBJ1-4; the match to TRBD1 covers 7 bases. The trim removed 1 base at V and 4 bases at J, leaving 3 bases unmatched. Germline V gene data show CDR1 as MGHRA and CDR2 as YSYEKL. CDR3 length: 15 residues. The CDR3 DNA reads as TGCGCCAGCAGCCAAGTCGCAGGGGGTAATGAAAAACTGTTTTTT. It is translated as CASSQVAGGNEKLFF.

The chain carries TRBV28 and TRBJ2-1; TRBD2 agrees at 9 bases. V lost 11 bases, J lost 4 bases, and 12 bases stayed unmatched. The CDR3 consists of 15 residues. CDR1 MDHEN and CDR2 SYDVKM come from the germline V gene. The CDR3 region is CAAGGVGLYYNEQFF. The CDR3 DNA follows: TGTGCCGCGGGGGGGGTAGGACTGTATTACAATGAGCAGTTCTTC.

V and J are TRBV9 and TRBJ2-7, with 7 bases that match TRBD1. Germline lookup yields CDR1 SGDLS and CDR2 YYNGEE. The CDR3 extends over 14 amino acids. The junction had 7 bases not matched to a gene; V was cut back by 3 bases and J by 4 bases. CDR3 amino acids: CASSGRTGGYEQYF. CDR3 sequence (DNA): TGTGCCAGCAGCGGCCGGACAGGAGGATACGAGCAGTACTTC.

The chain has TRBV9 and TRBJ2-7, with 12 positions matching TRBD2. This CDR3 is built from 16 residues. With 0 bases clipped from V and 2 bases from J, the junction kept 3 bases outside the gene matches. Germline V gives CDR1 SGDLS, CDR2 YYNGEE. The CDR3 protein is CASSVGASGGAYEQYF. The CDR3 DNA reads as TGTGCCAGCAGCGTAGGAGCTAGCGGGGGGGCCTACGAGCAGTACTTC.

This chain's CDR3 is CASTLQGDQPQHF. DNA for the CDR3: TGTGCCAGTACCTTGCAGGGGGATCAGCCCCAGCATTTT. The chain uses TRBV19 and TRBJ1-5; TRBD1 matches 7 bases. With V trimmed by 7 bases and J by 5 bases, 5 bases remained unmatched. The length of the CDR3 is 13 residues. The germline gives CDR1 LNHDA, CDR2 SQIVND (reference sequence).

V usage is TRBV30 and J usage is TRBJ1-4; no definite D call. The CDR3 is made up of 13 amino acids. The germline V and J ends were trimmed by 4 bases and 2 bases, with 8 bases remaining between them. The germline V gene encodes CDR1 GTSNPN and CDR2 SVGIG (reference sequence). The CDR3 nucleotides read TGTGCCTGGAAGCGAGGGACTAATGAAAAACTGTTTTTT. Its translation: CAWKRGTNEKLFF.

The gene calls are TRBV7-8 and TRBJ2-7, with 10 bases aligning to TRBD2. CDR3 length equals 15 residues. Germline V gives CDR1 SGHVS, CDR2 FQNEAQ. J was trimmed by 4 bases and V by 5 bases; bases with no gene match: 8. CDR3 DNA sequence: TGTGCCAGCAGCGACCGGACTAGCGGCCGATACGAGCAGTACTTC. Its protein product is CASSDRTSGRYEQYF.

The rearrangement joins TRBV28 to TRBJ1-6; D is undetermined. Trimming left V 1 base short and J 2 bases short, with 15 bases between. Germline-derived CDR1 and CDR2 are MDHEN and SYDVKM. This CDR3 has 18 amino acids. CDR3 region: CASSLSFGEGAYNSPLHF. CDR3 coding DNA: TGTGCCAGCAGTTTATCCTTCGGGGAGGGCGCCTATAATTCACCCCTCCACTTT.

The chain carries TRBV4-2 and TRBJ2-5; 11 bases fit TRBD2. The J call may be faulty, since TRBJ2-7 better matches the DNA end. Germline V gene data show CDR1 as LGHNA and CDR2 as YNFKEQ. The CDR3 sequence is 16 residues long. CDR3 amino acids: CASSQDEGTSGHEQYF. The DNA of the CDR3 is TGTGCCAGCAGCCAGGACGAAGGGACTAGCGGACACGAGCAGTACTTC.

V is TRBV7-6 and J is TRBJ1-3, with a tentative D call TRBD1 (5 bases). From germline, CDR1 is SGHVS and CDR2 FNYEAQ. The V end lost 0 bases, the J end lost 4 bases, and 13 bases lay between the germline ends. The CDR3 is 16 residues long. CDR3: CASSLALRDSGNTIYF. As DNA, the CDR3 is TGTGCCAGCAGCTTAGCGCTCAGGGATTCCGGAAACACCATATATTTT.

This chain connects TRBV19 to TRBJ1-5; possible D gene TRBD1, 6 bases. V was trimmed by 4 bases and J by 0 bases, leaving 19 bases between them. Germline V CDR1 and CDR2: LNHDA, SQIVND (reference sequence). This CDR3 is 18 amino acids long. DNA for the CDR3: TGTGCCAGTAGTACCGAGTTCCGGGACACCTATAGCAATCAGCCCCAGCATTTT. It encodes CASSTEFRDTYSNQPQHF.

J is TRBJ2-7 and V is TRBV7-8, with 9 bases fitting TRBD1. The CDR3 totals 13 residues. CDR1 and CDR2 (germline): SGHVS, FQNEAQ. J was trimmed by 5 bases and V by 11 bases; bases with no gene match: 10. The CDR3 DNA reads TGTGCCTCGCCCCGGACAGGGGAAAACGAGCAGTACTTC. Translating gives CASPRTGENEQYF.

This sequence joins TRBV4-3 and TRBJ2-7, with TRBD2 as a possible D gene (5 bases). This CDR3 spans 15 amino acids. V was shortened by 0 bases and J by 2 bases, with 11 bases between the two germline ends. Germline V gene sequence: CDR1 LGHNA, CDR2 YSLEER. The CDR3 loop reads CASSQESSPAYEQYF. The CDR3 DNA reads TGCGCCAGCAGCCAAGAGTCTAGCCCCGCCTACGAGCAGTACTTC.

This clone was seen once. V is TRBV27 and J is TRBJ2-3; D remains ambiguous. With 0 bases removed from V and 0 bases from J, the gap between germline ends came to 10 bases. Germline values: CDR1 MNHEY, CDR2 SMNVEV (reference sequence). This CDR3 comprises 16 residues. CDR3 DNA sequence: TGTGCCAGCAGTTTATCCCCACAGATTAGCACAGATACGCAGTATTTT. Translating gives CASSLSPQISTDTQYF.

The rearrangement uses TRBV4-2 and TRBJ2-7; 11 nucleotides line up with TRBD1. After removal of 0 bases from V and 4 bases from J, the junction contained 11 bases not matched to a gene. The germline gives CDR1 LGHNA, CDR2 YNFKEQ. The CDR3 length is 18 residues. DNA of the CDR3: TGTGCCAGCAGCCAAGATCTGGACAGGGGGCTTCGGAGTTACGAGCAGTACTTC. Its translation is CASSQDLDRGLRSYEQYF.

The V call is TRBV6-6, the J call TRBJ2-5; TRBD2 is a possible D gene (5 bases). The CDR3 runs 16 residues. V was trimmed by 5 bases and J by 5 bases, leaving 21 bases between them. Germline V gene lookup returns CDR1 MNHNY and CDR2 SVGAGI (reference sequence). This CDR3 reads CASSASTRGMRETQYF. The CDR3 DNA reads TGTGCCAGCAGTGCCTCGACCAGAGGGATGAGGGAGACCCAGTACTTC.

This clone has only one observation. The chain is built from TRBV19 and TRBJ2-7; possibly TRBD2 for D (6 bases). Trimming took off 9 bases at V and 0 bases at J, with 21 bases between the two ends. Germline-derived CDR1 and CDR2 are LNHDA and SQIVND (reference sequence). This CDR3 contains 16 residues. CDR3: CASSGPIADASYEQYF. In nucleotides, the CDR3 is TGTGCCAGCAGCGGCCCAATAGCGGACGCCTCCTACGAGCAGTACTTC.

This chain uses TRBV7-2 with TRBJ1-1, with D hard to call. From germline, CDR1 is SGHTA and CDR2 FQGNSA. The ends were cut back, 5 bases at V and 3 bases at J, with 10 bases in the middle. The length of the CDR3 is 13 residues. The CDR3 reads CASSISVDTEAFF. In DNA form, the CDR3 reads TGTGCCAGCAGCATCTCGGTAGACACTGAAGCTTTCTTT.

The J gene is TRBJ2-2, the V gene TRBV27; possible D gene TRBD1, 5 bases. Germline V lookup: CDR1 MNHEY, CDR2 SMNVEV (reference sequence). The ends were cut back, 5 bases at V and 6 bases at J, with 13 bases in the middle. This CDR3 has 14 residues. CDR3 loop: CASSVDRGAGELFF. In nucleotides, the CDR3 is TGTGCCAGCAGTGTCGACAGAGGCGCCGGGGAGCTGTTTTTT.

The CDR3 bases are TGCGCCAGCAGCTTGGAAGGGGGCATTATGAGGGAGACCCAGTACTTC. It yields the protein CASSLEGGIMRETQYF. This chain links TRBV5-1 with TRBJ2-5; 7 bases are a match to TRBD1. V shed 0 bases, J shed 5 bases, and the junction held 10 bases outside the gene matches. The germline V gene has CDR1 SGHRS and CDR2 YFSETQ. CDR3 length: 16 amino acids.

CDR3 amino acids: CASSLAGGSYEQYF. The CDR3 bases are TGTGCCAGCAGCTTAGCGGGGGGATCCTACGAGCAGTACTTC. The chain links TRBV7-2 to TRBJ2-7; TRBD2 might be the D (6 bases). Trimming took 0 bases from V and 1 from J, leaving 7 bases between them. This CDR3 has 14 amino acids. CDR1 is SGHTA and CDR2 is FQGNSA in the germline V gene.

A few counts support this clone. J is TRBJ2-3 and V is TRBV5-4; a possible D gene is TRBD1 (6 bases). Germline values: CDR1 SGHNT, CDR2 YYREEE (reference sequence). With 4 bases removed from V and 5 bases from J, the gap between germline ends came to 8 bases. The CDR3 contains 12 residues. In DNA form, the CDR3 reads TGTGCCAGCAGCAAAGGGGGAGATACGCAGTATTTT. Its translation: CASSKGGDTQYF.